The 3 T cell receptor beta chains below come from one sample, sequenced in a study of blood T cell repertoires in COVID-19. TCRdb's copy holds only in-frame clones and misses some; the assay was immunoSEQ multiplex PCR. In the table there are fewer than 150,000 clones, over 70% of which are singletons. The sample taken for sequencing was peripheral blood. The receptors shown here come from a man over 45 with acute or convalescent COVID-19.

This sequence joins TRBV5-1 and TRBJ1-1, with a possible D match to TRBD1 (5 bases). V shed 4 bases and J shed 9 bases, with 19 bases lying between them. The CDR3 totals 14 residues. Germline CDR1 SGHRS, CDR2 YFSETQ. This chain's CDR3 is CASSHSLEAGQAFF. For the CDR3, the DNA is TGCGCCAGCAGCCACAGCCTAGAGGCGGGGCAAGCTTTCTTT.

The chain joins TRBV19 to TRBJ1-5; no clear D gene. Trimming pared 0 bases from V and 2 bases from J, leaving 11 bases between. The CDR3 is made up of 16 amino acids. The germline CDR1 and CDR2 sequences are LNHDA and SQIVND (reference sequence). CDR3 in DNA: TGTGCCAGTAGTATAGAACGGGAGCGTCGCAATCAGCCCCAGCATTTT. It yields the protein CASSIERERRNQPQHF.

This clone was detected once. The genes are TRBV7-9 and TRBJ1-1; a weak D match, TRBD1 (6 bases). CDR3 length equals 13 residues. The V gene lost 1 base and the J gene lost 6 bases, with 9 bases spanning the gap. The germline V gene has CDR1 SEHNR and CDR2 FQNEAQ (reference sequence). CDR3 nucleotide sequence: TGTGCCAGCAGCTTAGTAGGGGGGGCTGAAGCTTTCTTT. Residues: CASSLVGGAEAFF.